Following are 20 T cell receptor beta chains from one sample sequenced in a study of T cell changes during pregnancy in multiple sclerosis. Repertoires were generated with immunoSEQ multiplex PCR, while TCRdb's copy carries only in-frame clones and drops some. The data hold about 100,000 clones, with approximately 92% observed a single time. The sample here was peripheral blood, taken after pregnancy. Receptors were obtained from a female donor with multiple sclerosis, enrolled in a pregnancy study.

This chain uses TRBV5-7 with TRBJ2-1, with 7 bases fitting TRBD1. TRBV5-7 is reported as an ORF; its role is uncertain. The CDR3 has 12 residues. With V trimmed by 3 bases and J by 8 bases, 2 bases remained unmatched. In DNA form, the CDR3 reads TGTGCCAGCAGCTACAGGGGACATGAGCAGTTCTTC. This codes for CASSYRGHEQFF.

The V gene is TRBV7-9, the J gene TRBJ2-3; D remains ambiguous. The CDR3 spans 14 residues. Germline values: CDR1 SEHNR, CDR2 FQNEAQ (reference sequence). V dropped 2 bases and J dropped 3 bases, with 9 bases sitting between them. The CDR3 loop is CASSLSEVTDTQYF. As DNA, the CDR3 is TGTGCCAGCAGCTTATCTGAGGTTACAGATACGCAGTATTTT.

This chain joins TRBV4-1 and TRBJ1-3; possibly TRBD1 for D (6 bases). V lost 0 bases, J lost 4 bases, and 13 bases lay in between. In germline, CDR1 is MGHRA, CDR2 YSYEKL. The CDR3 runs 16 residues. DNA for the CDR3: TGCGCCAGCAGCCAAGATTTGGGGGCTTCGGGAAACACCATATATTTT. Translating it yields CASSQDLGASGNTIYF.

The chain recombines TRBV19 with TRBJ1-2; possible D gene TRBD1, 5 bases. Trimming stripped 3 bases from V and 3 bases from J, with 23 bases between. The CDR3 contains 18 residues. Germline-derived CDR1 and CDR2 are LNHDA and SQIVND (reference sequence). The chain's CDR3 is CASSMINILQGYHYGYTF. The DNA of the CDR3 is TGTGCCAGTAGTATGATTAACATCCTGCAGGGATATCACTATGGCTACACCTTC. Looking up the rest from reference TRBV19 and TRBJ1-2 gives the full variable domain: DGGITQSPKYLFRKEGQNVTLSCEQNLNHDAMYWYRQDPGQGLRLIYYSQIVNDFQKGDIAEGYSVSREKKESFPLTVTSAQKNPTAFYLCASSMINILQGYHYGYTFGSGTRLTVV.

The V call is TRBV29-1, the J call TRBJ1-6, with D possibly being TRBD1 (5 bases). V gave up 7 bases and J gave up 6 bases, with 13 bases separating them. This CDR3 region has 13 residues. CDR1 is SQVTM, CDR2 ANQGSEA, per germline. CDR3 residues: CSAGEQVNSPLHF. The CDR3 nucleotides read TGCAGCGCGGGGGAGCAGGTTAATTCACCCCTCCACTTT.

This sequence joins TRBV30 and TRBJ2-7, with 9 bases fitting TRBD2. The germline V gene encodes CDR1 GTSNPN and CDR2 SVGIG (reference sequence). Trimming took 1 base from V and 5 from J; bases not matched to a gene: 3. The CDR3 length is 13 residues. CDR3 sequence reads: CAWSGGLADEQYF. The CDR3 DNA sequence: TGTGCCTGGAGTGGGGGACTAGCTGACGAGCAGTACTTC.

V is TRBV2 and J is TRBJ2-3; D is possibly TRBD2 (6 bases). The CDR3 runs to 15 residues. Trimming took off 1 base at V and 4 bases at J, with 12 bases between the two ends. Germline CDR1 SNHLY, CDR2 FYNNEI. Written as DNA, the CDR3 is TGTGCCAGCAGTGAAGTGGGCGGGATGGCAGATACGCAGTATTTT. Translation: CASSEVGGMADTQYF.

V is TRBV6-5 and J is TRBJ1-1; D remains unclear. The CDR3 is 12 residues long. V was cut by 4 bases and J by 10 bases, with 13 bases left in between. The germline V gene encodes CDR1 MNHEY and CDR2 SVGAGI. CDR3: CASSWEGGRAFF. In DNA form, the CDR3 reads TGTGCCAGCAGTTGGGAGGGAGGGAGAGCTTTCTTT.

V usage is TRBV2 and J usage is TRBJ1-1; TRBD1 is a possible D gene (6 bases). The CDR3 covers 14 residues. The germline V gene encodes CDR1 SNHLY and CDR2 FYNNEI. V was cut by 6 bases and J by 1 base, with 12 bases left in between. This CDR3 is CASSLQGPNTEAFF. DNA of the CDR3: TGTGCCAGCAGCCTACAGGGACCGAACACTGAAGCTTTCTTT.

V and J are TRBV30 and TRBJ1-2; D gene unclear. The CDR3 consists of 14 residues. With 0 bases removed from V and 2 bases from J, the gap between germline ends came to 10 bases. Germline values: CDR1 GTSNPN, CDR2 SVGIG (reference sequence). The CDR3: CAWSVYSNNYGYTF. CDR3 nucleotides: TGTGCCTGGAGTGTTTACAGCAACAACTATGGCTACACCTTC.

The chain couples TRBV19 to TRBJ2-7; the match to TRBD1 covers 9 bases. Germline values: CDR1 LNHDA, CDR2 SQIVND (reference sequence). This CDR3 contains 14 residues. The V and J ends lost 3 bases and 4 bases, in that order; junction bases with no gene match: 4. CDR3 loop: CASSMTGQGYEQYF. The CDR3 DNA reads TGTGCCAGTAGTATGACGGGACAGGGATACGAGCAGTACTTC.

This chain links TRBV6-1 with TRBJ1-5; perhaps TRBD1 as D (5 bases). The CDR3 contains 15 residues. Germline loops: CDR1 MNHNS, CDR2 SASEGT. The V gene lost 7 bases and the J gene lost 2 bases, with 15 bases spanning the gap. DNA of the CDR3: TGTGCCAGCACCGCGGGGGGTTGGGGCAATCAGCCCCAGCATTTT. Translation: CASTAGGWGNQPQHF.

The chain joins TRBV30 to TRBJ2-5; no definite D call. V was cut by 3 bases and J by 7 bases, with 9 bases left in between. The CDR3 is 11 residues long. CDR1 is GTSNPN, CDR2 SVGIG, per germline (reference sequence). The CDR3 loop is CAWSAVGTQYF. CDR3 DNA: TGTGCCTGGAGCGCGGTGGGGACCCAGTACTTC.

The CDR3 DNA is TGTGCCAGCAGTTACGGGCTAGCGGTTTACAATGAGCAGTTCTTC. Translation gives CASSYGLAVYNEQFF. The chain uses TRBV6-5 and TRBJ2-1, with TRBD2 identical over 7 bases. The germline gives CDR1 MNHEY, CDR2 SVGAGI. The V and J ends lost 2 bases and 4 bases, in that order; junction bases with no gene match: 5. This CDR3 has 15 residues.

This clone was picked up one time. The CDR3 coding sequence is TGCAGCGTTGAAGTACTAGCCCAGAGCACAGATACGCAGTATTTT. This gives the protein CSVEVLAQSTDTQYF. V and J are TRBV29-1 and TRBJ2-3, with D perhaps matching TRBD2 (6 bases). The CDR3 extends over 15 amino acids. Germline-derived CDR1 and CDR2 are SQVTM and ANQGSEA. V lost 1 base, J lost 0 bases, and 11 bases lay in between.

The chain combines TRBV28 with TRBJ2-7, with TRBD2 matching over 7 bases. Losses at the gene ends were 8 bases for V and 0 bases for J; bases not matched to a gene: 13. The germline V gene has CDR1 MDHEN and CDR2 SYDVKM. The CDR3 sequence is 16 residues long. The CDR3 DNA follows: TGTGCCAGCGTCAGTCTTATCAGCGGGAACTCCTACGAGCAGTACTTC. Its protein is CASVSLISGNSYEQYF.

The chain couples TRBV19 to TRBJ2-3; TRBD2 agrees at 8 bases. This CDR3 spans 16 amino acids. Germline CDR1 reads LNHDA; CDR2 reads SQIVND (reference sequence). The J segment lost 2 bases and the V segment lost 5 bases, leaving 9 bases of the junction unmatched. The CDR3 DNA reads as TGTGCCAGTAGTCTCGGACTAGCCTCCGTCACAGATACGCAGTATTTT. Its protein is CASSLGLASVTDTQYF.

The chain recombines TRBV7-8 with TRBJ2-1; 8 positions match TRBD2. The germline V gene has CDR1 SGHVS and CDR2 FQNEAQ. CDR3 size: 16 residues. V dropped 5 bases and J dropped 6; count of bases not matched to a gene: 12. Here the CDR3 reads CASSALRGGPFNEQFF. The CDR3 bases are TGTGCCAGCAGCGCCCTCCGGGGGGGTCCCTTCAATGAGCAGTTCTTC.

V usage is TRBV7-3 and J usage is TRBJ1-6; D unclear. CDR3 size: 15 residues. The V gene lost 8 bases and the J gene lost 3 bases, with 14 bases spanning the gap. Germline V gene data show CDR1 as SGHTA and CDR2 as FQGTGA. The CDR3 loop is CASSREGDYNSPLHF. DNA of the CDR3: TGTGCCAGCTCACGGGAAGGAGACTATAATTCACCCCTCCACTTT.

The chain combines TRBV18 with TRBJ1-2; 12 positions agree with TRBD1. The CDR3 has 21 residues. CDR1 is KGHSH, CDR2 LQKENI, per germline. V gave up 2 bases and J gave up 4 bases; unmatched junction bases: 20. CDR3 DNA: TGTGCCAGCTCACCAGTATTGGCCGGGACAGGGGGCCCCTTAATGGTCTATGGCTACACCTTC. Amino acids: CASSPVLAGTGGPLMVYGYTF.